This T cell receptor beta chain was recorded in a study of patients and donors after allogeneic stem cell transplantation. A few counts support this clonotype. This CDR3 is 14 amino acids long. V was shortened by 6 bases and J by 5 bases, with 14 bases between the two germline ends. TCRdb reprocessed the RT-PCR reads via MiXCR and lists one record per CDR3 protein. The sample lists 150,000 to 250,000 distinct CDR3 sequences, around 41% occurring once. The TCR was taken from a human donor who was either an allogeneic HSCT recipient or a stem cell or donor lymphocyte infusion donor (not recorded which). It is not recorded whose cells these are; they may come from a transplant donor. This chain uses TRBV12-3 or TRBV12-4 with TRBJ1-5, with D hard to call. Sequenced sample: blood, either unsorted or a sorted T cell fraction (not recorded which). The CDR3 is CASSPLRFDQPQHF. CDR3 DNA: TGTGCCAGCAGCCCCTTGCGCTTCGATCAGCCCCAGCATTTT.